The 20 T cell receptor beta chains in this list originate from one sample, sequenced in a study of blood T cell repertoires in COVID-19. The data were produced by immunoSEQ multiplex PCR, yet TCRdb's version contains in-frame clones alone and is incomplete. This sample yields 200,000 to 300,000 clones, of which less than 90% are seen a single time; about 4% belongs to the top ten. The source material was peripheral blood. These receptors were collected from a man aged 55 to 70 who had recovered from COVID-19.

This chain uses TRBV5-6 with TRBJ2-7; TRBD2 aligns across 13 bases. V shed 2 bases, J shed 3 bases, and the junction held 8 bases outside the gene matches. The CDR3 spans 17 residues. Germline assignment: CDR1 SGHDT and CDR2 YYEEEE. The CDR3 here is CASSFGTSGARGYEQYF. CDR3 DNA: TGTGCCAGCAGCTTTGGGACTAGCGGGGCGAGGGGCTACGAGCAGTACTTC.

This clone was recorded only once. CDR3 DNA sequence: TGTGCCAGCAGCGTCCGGGACAGCTCCTACAATGAGCAGTTCTTC. This translates into CASSVRDSSYNEQFF. This chain uses TRBV11-1 with TRBJ2-1, with 7 nucleotides matching TRBD1. The germline V gene has CDR1 SGHAT and CDR2 FQDESV (reference sequence). The CDR3 loop spans 15 amino acids. J lost 0 bases, V lost 5 bases, and 4 bases had no gene match. Using reference TRBV11-1 and TRBJ2-1 for the parts outside the CDR3, the full variable domain is EAEVAQSPRYKITEKSQAVAFWCDPISGHATLYWYRQILGQGPELLVQFQDESVVDDSQLPKDRFSAERLKGVDSTLKIQPAELGDSAMYLCASSVRDSSYNEQFFGPGTRLTVL.

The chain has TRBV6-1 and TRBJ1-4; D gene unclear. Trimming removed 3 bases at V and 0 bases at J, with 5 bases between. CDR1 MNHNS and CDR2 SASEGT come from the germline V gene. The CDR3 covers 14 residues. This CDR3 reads CASSDGATNEKLFF. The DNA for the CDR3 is TGTGCCAGCAGTGACGGGGCAACTAATGAAAAACTGTTTTTT.

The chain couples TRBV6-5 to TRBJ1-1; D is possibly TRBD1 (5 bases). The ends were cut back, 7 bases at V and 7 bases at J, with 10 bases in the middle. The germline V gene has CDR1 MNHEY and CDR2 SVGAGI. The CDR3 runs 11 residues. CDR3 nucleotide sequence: TGTGCCAGCATTAGGGACTTTGAAGCTTTCTTT. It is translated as CASIRDFEAFF.

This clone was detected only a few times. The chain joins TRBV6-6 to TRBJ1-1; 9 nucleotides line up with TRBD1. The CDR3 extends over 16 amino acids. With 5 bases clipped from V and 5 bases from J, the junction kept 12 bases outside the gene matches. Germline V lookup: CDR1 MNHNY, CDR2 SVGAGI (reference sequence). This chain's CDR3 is CASSTFPGQGLTEAFF. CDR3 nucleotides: TGTGCCAGCAGTACTTTCCCGGGACAGGGATTGACTGAAGCTTTCTTT.

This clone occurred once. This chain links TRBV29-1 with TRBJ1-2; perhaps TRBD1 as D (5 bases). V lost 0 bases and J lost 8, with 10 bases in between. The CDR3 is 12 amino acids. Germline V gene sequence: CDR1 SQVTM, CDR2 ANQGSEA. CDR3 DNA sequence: TGCAGCGTTGAAGAGGGGGGGTACGGCTACACCTTC. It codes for CSVEEGGYGYTF.

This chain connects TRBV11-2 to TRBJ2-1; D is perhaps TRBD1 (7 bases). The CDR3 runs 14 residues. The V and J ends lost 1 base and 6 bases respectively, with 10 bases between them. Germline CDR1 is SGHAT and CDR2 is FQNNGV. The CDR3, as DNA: TGTGCCAGCAGCTTAGGGCAGGGGGGCAATGAGCAGTTCTTC. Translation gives CASSLGQGGNEQFF.

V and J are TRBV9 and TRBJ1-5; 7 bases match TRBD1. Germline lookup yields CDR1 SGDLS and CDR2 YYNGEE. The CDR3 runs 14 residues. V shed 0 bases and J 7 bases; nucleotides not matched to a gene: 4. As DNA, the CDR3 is TGTGCCAGCAGCGTAGGAGGGGGACAGCAGCCCCAGCATTTT. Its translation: CASSVGGGQQPQHF.

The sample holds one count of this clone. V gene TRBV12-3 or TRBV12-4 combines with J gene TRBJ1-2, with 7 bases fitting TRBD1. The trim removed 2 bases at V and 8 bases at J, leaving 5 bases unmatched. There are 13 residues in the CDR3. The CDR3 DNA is TGTGCCAGCAGTTTAAGGCAGGGGGACGGCTACACCTTC. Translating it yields CASSLRQGDGYTF.

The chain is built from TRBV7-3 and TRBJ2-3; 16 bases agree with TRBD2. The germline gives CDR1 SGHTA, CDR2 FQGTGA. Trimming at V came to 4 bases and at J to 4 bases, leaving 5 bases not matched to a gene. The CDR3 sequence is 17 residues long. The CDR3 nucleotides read TGTGCCAGCAGCTCACCCGGGACTAGCGGGGGGGCAGATACGCAGTATTTT. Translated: CASSSPGTSGGADTQYF. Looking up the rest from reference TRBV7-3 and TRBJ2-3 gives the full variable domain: GAGVSQTPSNKVTEKGKYVELRCDPISGHTALYWYRQSLGQGPEFLIYFQGTGAADDSGLPNDRFFAVRPEGSVSTLKIQRTERGDSAVYLCASSSPGTSGGADTQYFGPGTRLTVL.

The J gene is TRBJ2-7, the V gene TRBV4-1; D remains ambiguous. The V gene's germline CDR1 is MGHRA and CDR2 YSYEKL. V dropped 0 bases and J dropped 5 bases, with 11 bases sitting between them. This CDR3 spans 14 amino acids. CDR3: CASSQDVRQNEQYF. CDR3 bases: TGCGCCAGCAGCCAAGATGTTCGCCAGAACGAGCAGTACTTC.

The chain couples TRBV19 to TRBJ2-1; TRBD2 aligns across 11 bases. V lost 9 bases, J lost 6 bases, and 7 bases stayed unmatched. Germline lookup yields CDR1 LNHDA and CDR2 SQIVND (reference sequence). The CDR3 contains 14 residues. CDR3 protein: CASLAGGSPNEQFF. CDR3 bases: TGTGCCAGCCTAGCGGGGGGCAGTCCCAATGAGCAGTTCTTC.

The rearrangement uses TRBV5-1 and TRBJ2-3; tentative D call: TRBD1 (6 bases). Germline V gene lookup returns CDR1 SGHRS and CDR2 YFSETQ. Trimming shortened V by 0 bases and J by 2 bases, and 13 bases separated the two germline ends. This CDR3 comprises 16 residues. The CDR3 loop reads CASSLAGTRFTDTQYF. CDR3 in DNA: TGCGCCAGCAGCTTGGCCGGGACAAGATTCACAGATACGCAGTATTTT.

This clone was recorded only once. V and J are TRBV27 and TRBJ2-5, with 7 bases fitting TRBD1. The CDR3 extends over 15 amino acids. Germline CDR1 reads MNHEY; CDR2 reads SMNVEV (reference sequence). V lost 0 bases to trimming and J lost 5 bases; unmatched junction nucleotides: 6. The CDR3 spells CASSLSTGVGETQYF. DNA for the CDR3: TGTGCCAGCAGTTTATCTACAGGGGTTGGGGAGACCCAGTACTTC.

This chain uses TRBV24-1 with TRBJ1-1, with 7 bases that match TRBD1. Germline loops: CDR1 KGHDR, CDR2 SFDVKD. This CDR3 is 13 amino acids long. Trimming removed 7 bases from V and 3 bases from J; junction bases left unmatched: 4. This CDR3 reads CATSSTGDTEAFF. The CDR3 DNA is TGTGCCACCAGCTCTACAGGGGACACTGAAGCTTTCTTT.

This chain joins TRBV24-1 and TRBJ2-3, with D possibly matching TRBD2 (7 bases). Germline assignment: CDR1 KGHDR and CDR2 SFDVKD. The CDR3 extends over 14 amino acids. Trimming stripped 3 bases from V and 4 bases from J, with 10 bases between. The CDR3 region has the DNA TGTGCCACCAGTGATACGGGGGGCGCAGATACGCAGTATTTT. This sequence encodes CATSDTGGADTQYF.

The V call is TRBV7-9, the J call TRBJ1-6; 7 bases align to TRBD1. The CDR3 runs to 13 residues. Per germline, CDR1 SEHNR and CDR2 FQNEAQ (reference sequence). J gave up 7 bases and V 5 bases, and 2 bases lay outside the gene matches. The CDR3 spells CASSRTGNSPLHF. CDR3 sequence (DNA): TGTGCCAGCAGCCGGACAGGAAATTCACCCCTCCACTTT. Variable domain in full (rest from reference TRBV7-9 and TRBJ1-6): DTGVSQNPRHKITKRGQNVTFRCDPISEHNRLYWYRQTLGQGPEFLTYFQNEAQLEKSRLLSDRFSAERPKGSFSTLEIQRTEQGDSAMYLCASSRTGNSPLHFGNGTRLTVT.

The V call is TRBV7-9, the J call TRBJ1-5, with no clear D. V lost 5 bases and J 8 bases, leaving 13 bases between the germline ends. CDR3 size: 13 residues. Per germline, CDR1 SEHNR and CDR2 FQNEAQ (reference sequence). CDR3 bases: TGTGCCAGCAGCCCCGAGGTCCGAGAGCCCCAGCATTTT. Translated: CASSPEVREPQHF. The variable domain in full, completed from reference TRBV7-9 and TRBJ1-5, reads DTGVSQNPRHKITKRGQNVTFRCDPISEHNRLYWYRQTLGQGPEFLTYFQNEAQLEKSRLLSDRFSAERPKGSFSTLEIQRTEQGDSAMYLCASSPEVREPQHFGDGTRLSIL.

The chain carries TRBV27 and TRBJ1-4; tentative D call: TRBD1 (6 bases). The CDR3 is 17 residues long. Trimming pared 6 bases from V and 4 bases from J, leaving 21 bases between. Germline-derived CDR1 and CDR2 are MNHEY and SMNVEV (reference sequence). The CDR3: CASSTLGRGAVNEKLFF. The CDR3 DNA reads TGTGCCAGCAGCACCCTAGGTCGGGGGGCTGTTAATGAAAAACTGTTTTTT.

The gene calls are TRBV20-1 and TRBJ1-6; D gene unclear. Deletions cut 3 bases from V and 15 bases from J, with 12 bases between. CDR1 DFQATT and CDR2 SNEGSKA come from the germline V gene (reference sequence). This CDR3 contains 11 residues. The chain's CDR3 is CSARAPPLLHF. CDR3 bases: TGCAGTGCTAGGGCACCCCCCCTCCTCCACTTT.